These 2 T cell receptor beta chains originate from one sample sequenced in a study of OX40 agonist ivuxolimab in advanced cancers. Profiling relied on immunoSEQ multiplex PCR, and the TCRdb table lists in-frame clones only, not all of them. The profile covers about 38,000 clones, with roughly 80% appearing a single time and approximately 12% taken by the ten largest. This sample comprised CD4+ or CD8+ T cells sorted from blood, obtained in a trial of the OX40 agonist ivuxolimab. The receptors here all came from an adult with an advanced solid tumor such as melanoma, head and neck, liver or kidney cancer.

This rearrangement joins TRBV6-5 to TRBJ2-1, with TRBD2 matching 7 bases. Losses at the gene ends were 7 bases for V and 8 bases for J; bases not matched to a gene: 14. Germline V gene data show CDR1 as MNHEY and CDR2 as SVGAGI. This CDR3 contains 15 residues. In DNA form, the CDR3 reads TGTGCCAGCAACTCGGGACTACGGACTTCTCATGAGCAGTTCTTC. It yields the protein CASNSGLRTSHEQFF.

This chain uses TRBV7-9 with TRBJ2-5; D not certain. CDR3 length: 13 amino acids. Germline CDR1 SEHNR, CDR2 FQNEAQ (reference sequence). The germline V and J ends were trimmed by 5 bases and 5 bases, with 12 bases remaining between them. The CDR3: CASSPPRRETQYF. CDR3 bases: TGTGCCAGCAGCCCCCCCCGCCGGGAGACCCAGTACTTC.